This entry lists 24 T cell receptor beta chains sequenced from one sample in a study of shared clonotypes between healthy human individuals. TCRdb keeps only in-frame clones here, not all; method: immunoSEQ multiplex PCR. The sample has 2 million to 3 million clones, more than 90% seen once; the top ten hold over 0.12%. The source material was naive CD4+ T cells sorted from blood. Subset defined: CD45RA+ positively selected. These receptors were collected from a young man in good health.

The chain joins TRBV7-9 to TRBJ1-1; TRBD1 is a possible D gene (5 bases). CDR1 SEHNR and CDR2 FQNEAQ come from the germline V gene (reference sequence). This CDR3 region has 15 residues. V gave up 5 bases and J gave up 0 bases, with 13 bases separating them. CDR3 sequence (DNA): TGTGCCAGCAGCGTACTGGGACCTGTGAACACTGAAGCTTTCTTT. Protein sequence: CASSVLGPVNTEAFF. Drawing the rest from reference TRBV7-9 and TRBJ1-1, the complete variable domain is DTGVSQNPRHKITKRGQNVTFRCDPISEHNRLYWYRQTLGQGPEFLTYFQNEAQLEKSRLLSDRFSAERPKGSFSTLEIQRTEQGDSAMYLCASSVLGPVNTEAFFGQGTRLTVV.

The J gene is TRBJ1-2, the V gene TRBV30; 9 nucleotides align to TRBD1. The CDR3 is 12 residues long. J gave up 4 bases and V 5 bases, and 2 bases lay outside the gene matches. Germline-derived CDR1 and CDR2 are GTSNPN and SVGIG (reference sequence). CDR3 in amino acids: CAWAGQGYGYTF. Written as DNA, the CDR3 is TGTGCCTGGGCGGGACAGGGCTATGGCTACACCTTC.

Only a few counts were recorded for this clone. This chain links TRBV27 with TRBJ1-5, with D maybe TRBD1 (5 bases). This CDR3 spans 13 amino acids. Germline assignment: CDR1 MNHEY and CDR2 SMNVEV (reference sequence). The V and J ends lost 4 bases and 3 bases respectively, with 7 bases between them. CDR3: CASSWGFNQPQHF. The DNA of the CDR3 is TGTGCCAGCAGTTGGGGGTTCAATCAGCCCCAGCATTTT.

The chain employs TRBV6-6 and TRBJ2-3; D perhaps matches TRBD1 (5 bases). The CDR3 has 15 residues. Germline CDR1 is MNHNY and CDR2 is SVGAGI (reference sequence). V was trimmed by 7 bases and J by 1 base, leaving 15 bases between them. The CDR3 DNA reads as TGTGCCAGCAAAACACAGGCGTCTGGCACAGATACGCAGTATTTT. It is translated as CASKTQASGTDTQYF.

V and J are TRBV27 and TRBJ1-2; 8 bases line up with TRBD1. V gave up 0 bases and J gave up 8 bases; unmatched junction bases: 8. The CDR3 loop spans 15 amino acids. Per the germline V gene, CDR1 is MNHEY and CDR2 is SMNVEV (reference sequence). CDR3 sequence reads: CASSLSSGGAKGYTF. In DNA, the CDR3 is TGTGCCAGCAGTTTATCATCAGGGGGCGCGAAAGGCTACACCTTC.

The chain has TRBV7-2 and TRBJ2-7; D gene uncertain. Trimming left V 5 bases short and J 4 bases short, with 9 bases between. CDR1 and CDR2 (germline): SGHTA, FQGNSA. The CDR3 is made up of 12 amino acids. The CDR3 DNA sequence: TGTGCCAGCAGCCTCAGTAAGTACGAGCAGTACTTC. The encoded protein is CASSLSKYEQYF.

The chain joins TRBV4-3 to TRBJ2-3; no definite D call. Germline assignment: CDR1 LGHNA and CDR2 YSLEER. Trimming took 1 base from V and 5 from J, leaving 13 bases between them. This CDR3 spans 15 amino acids. CDR3 coding DNA: TGCGCCAGCAGCCAAGTAGGGTACCCGGGAGATACGCAGTATTTT. Encoded protein: CASSQVGYPGDTQYF.

J is TRBJ2-1 and V is TRBV19, with TRBD2 matching over 13 bases. Trimming at V came to 5 bases and at J to 6 bases, leaving 7 bases not matched to a gene. CDR1 LNHDA and CDR2 SQIVND come from the germline V gene (reference sequence). This CDR3 is 16 amino acids long. CDR3 loop: CASSVLAGGPSNEQFF. For the CDR3, the DNA is TGTGCCAGTAGTGTACTAGCGGGAGGGCCCAGCAATGAGCAGTTCTTC.

The chain couples TRBV7-9 to TRBJ2-7; D might be TRBD2 (6 bases). The germline V and J ends were trimmed by 0 bases and 2 bases, with 17 bases remaining between them. Germline lookup yields CDR1 SEHNR and CDR2 FQNEAQ (reference sequence). The CDR3 totals 17 residues. The CDR3, as DNA: TGTGCCAGCAGCTTAGCGAGGGGCATTGCGGGACCCTACGAGCAGTACTTC. It specifies CASSLARGIAGPYEQYF.

The chain links TRBV7-2 to TRBJ2-5, with 8 bases aligning to TRBD2. The germline gives CDR1 SGHTA, CDR2 FQGNSA. V lost 1 base, J lost 1 base, and 5 bases stayed unmatched. The CDR3 is 16 residues long. The CDR3, as DNA: TGTGCCAGCAGCTTAGGGGGAGCGGGAGTCCAAGAGACCCAGTACTTC. This codes for CASSLGGAGVQETQYF.

V and J are TRBV10-3 and TRBJ2-7, with 7 bases lining up with TRBD2. Germline lookup yields CDR1 ENHRY and CDR2 SYGVKD. The CDR3 spans 13 residues. J was trimmed by 2 bases and V by 4 bases; bases with no gene match: 2. The CDR3, as DNA: TGTGCCATCAGTGCTAGCGGCCCCTACGAGCAGTACTTC. It codes for CAISASGPYEQYF.

This chain uses TRBV7-2 with TRBJ1-4; tentatively, D is TRBD1 (5 bases). Trimming took 3 bases from V and 8 from J, leaving 13 bases between them. CDR3 length equals 14 residues. Germline V gene sequence: CDR1 SGHTA, CDR2 FQGNSA. The CDR3 here is CASSFGGGMEKLFF. In DNA, the CDR3 is TGTGCCAGCAGCTTTGGGGGGGGTATGGAAAAACTGTTTTTT.

The V gene is TRBV19, the J gene TRBJ2-4; TRBD2 agrees at 13 bases. The CDR3 consists of 17 residues. Trimming removed 5 bases from V and 7 bases from J; junction bases left unmatched: 11. Germline CDR1 and CDR2: LNHDA and SQIVND (reference sequence). The CDR3 DNA sequence: TGTGCCAGTAGTCCGGGACTAGCGGGAAACCTAGGCAACATTCAGTACTTC. Translating it yields CASSPGLAGNLGNIQYF.

The chain couples TRBV10-3 to TRBJ2-3, with TRBD2 matching 7 bases. Trimming took 4 bases from V and 8 from J; bases not matched to a gene: 3. Per germline, CDR1 ENHRY and CDR2 SYGVKD. The CDR3 length is 12 residues. CDR3 nucleotide sequence: TGTGCCATCAGTGGGGGGGGGAGTACGCAGTATTTT. Amino acids: CAISGGGSTQYF.

This sequence joins TRBV6-6 and TRBJ1-5; 7 bases fit TRBD1. CDR3 length: 16 residues. J gave up 2 bases and V 2 bases, and 6 bases lay outside the gene matches. Germline V gives CDR1 MNHNY, CDR2 SVGAGI (reference sequence). Here the CDR3 reads CASSYTLTGGNQPQHF. CDR3 bases: TGTGCCAGCAGTTACACACTCACAGGGGGCAATCAGCCCCAGCATTTT.

This chain uses TRBV9 with TRBJ2-1, with 8 bases lining up with TRBD2. The CDR3 contains 15 residues. Germline V gene sequence: CDR1 SGDLS, CDR2 YYNGEE. J lost 5 bases, V lost 4 bases, and 8 bases had no gene match. In DNA form, the CDR3 reads TGTGCCAGCAGCCCCAGCGGGAGCTCAAACAATGAGCAGTTCTTC. This gives the protein CASSPSGSSNNEQFF. Filled out from reference TRBV9 and TRBJ2-1, the complete variable domain reads DSGVTQTPKHLITATGQRVTLRCSPRSGDLSVYWYQQSLDQGLQFLIQYYNGEERAKGNILERFSAQQFPDLHSELNLSSLELGDSALYFCASSPSGSSNNEQFFGPGTRLTVL.

The chain combines TRBV5-1 with TRBJ2-5; weak D call: TRBD1 (5 bases). The CDR3 totals 14 residues. V was trimmed by 2 bases and J by 1 base, leaving 9 bases between them. Germline-derived CDR1 and CDR2 are SGHRS and YFSETQ. The CDR3 sequence: CASSFMGLQETQYF. CDR3 DNA sequence: TGCGCCAGCAGCTTTATGGGGCTCCAAGAGACCCAGTACTTC.

This rearrangement joins TRBV14 to TRBJ2-7, with D tentatively TRBD2 (5 bases). Germline V gene data show CDR1 as SGHDN and CDR2 as FVKESK. This CDR3 has 14 amino acids. Trimming left V 2 bases short and J 4 bases short, with 12 bases between. The CDR3: CASSQQYQRYEQYF. CDR3 sequence (DNA): TGTGCCAGCAGCCAACAGTACCAGCGGTACGAGCAGTACTTC.

The V call is TRBV5-4, the J call TRBJ1-2; D is possibly TRBD1 (5 bases). Trimming took off 2 bases at V and 4 bases at J, with 9 bases between the two ends. Germline CDR1 is SGHNT and CDR2 is YYREEE (reference sequence). The CDR3 loop spans 13 amino acids. This chain's CDR3 is CASSFLDSYGYTF. CDR3 bases: TGTGCCAGCAGCTTCCTTGACAGCTATGGCTACACCTTC.

The V gene is TRBV6-6, the J gene TRBJ2-7; D gene uncertain. Germline CDR1 and CDR2: MNHNY and SVGAGI (reference sequence). The length of the CDR3 is 14 residues. With 6 bases removed from V and 3 bases from J, the gap between germline ends came to 15 bases. CDR3 residues: CASRDSDSLYEQYF. The CDR3 DNA sequence: TGTGCCAGCAGGGATAGTGATTCGCTCTACGAGCAGTACTTC.

V gene TRBV6-1 combines with J gene TRBJ1-5; D is undetermined. Trimming removed 2 bases from V and 1 base from J, with 15 bases in between. The CDR3 runs 17 residues. The V gene's germline CDR1 is MNHNS and CDR2 SASEGT. The CDR3 DNA sequence: TGTGCCAGCAGTGAACTCCGGGCTGCTTCGAGCAATCAGCCCCAGCATTTT. It codes for CASSELRAASSNQPQHF.

The chain employs TRBV15 and TRBJ1-4; TRBD1 matches 9 bases. Germline CDR1 LNHNV, CDR2 YYDKDF (reference sequence). The CDR3 covers 19 residues. Trimming removed 1 base from V and 0 bases from J; junction bases left unmatched: 9. CDR3 protein: CATSRATGTGLATNEKLFF. The CDR3 DNA is TGTGCCACCAGCAGAGCAACCGGGACAGGGCTTGCAACTAATGAAAAACTGTTTTTT. The full variable domain, completed using reference TRBV15 and TRBJ1-4, is DAMVIQNPRYQVTQFGKPVTLSCSQTLNHNVMYWYQQKSSQAPKLLFHYYDKDFNNEADTPDNFQSRRPNTSFCFLDIRSPGLGDTAMYLCATSRATGTGLATNEKLFFGSGTQLSVL.

The rearrangement uses TRBV7-3 and TRBJ1-5; D is uncertain. V was cut by 5 bases and J by 2 bases, with 13 bases left in between. The CDR3 contains 15 residues. Germline assignment: CDR1 SGHTA and CDR2 FQGTGA. The DNA of the CDR3 is TGTGCCAGCAGCGTGGACGGCCGGGGCAATCAGCCCCAGCATTTT. This encodes CASSVDGRGNQPQHF.

The chain joins TRBV10-2 to TRBJ2-3, with D tentatively TRBD2 (6 bases). The germline CDR1 and CDR2 sequences are WSHSY and SAAADI. The CDR3 spans 14 residues. Trimming removed 6 bases at V and 2 bases at J, with 12 bases between. The CDR3 is CASRGLLPTDTQYF. As DNA, the CDR3 is TGCGCCAGCAGGGGACTTCTACCCACAGATACGCAGTATTTT.